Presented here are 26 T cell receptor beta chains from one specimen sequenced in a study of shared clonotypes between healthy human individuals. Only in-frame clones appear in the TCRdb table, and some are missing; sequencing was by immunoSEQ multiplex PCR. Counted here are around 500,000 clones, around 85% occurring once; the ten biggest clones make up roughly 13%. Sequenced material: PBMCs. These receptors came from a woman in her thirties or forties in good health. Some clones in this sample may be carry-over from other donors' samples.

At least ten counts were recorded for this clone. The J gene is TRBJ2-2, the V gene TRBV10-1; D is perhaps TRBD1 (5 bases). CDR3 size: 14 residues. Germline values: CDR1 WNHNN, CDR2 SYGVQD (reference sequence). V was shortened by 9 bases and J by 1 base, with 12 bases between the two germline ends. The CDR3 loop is CARIMGRNTGELFF. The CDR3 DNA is TGCGCCAGAATAATGGGGCGGAACACCGGGGAGCTGTTTTTT.

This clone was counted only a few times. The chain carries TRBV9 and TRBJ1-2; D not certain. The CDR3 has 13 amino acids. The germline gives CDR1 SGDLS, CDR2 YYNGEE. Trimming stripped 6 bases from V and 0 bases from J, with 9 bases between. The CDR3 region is CASTREANYGYTF. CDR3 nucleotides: TGTGCCAGCACCAGAGAAGCTAACTATGGCTACACCTTC.

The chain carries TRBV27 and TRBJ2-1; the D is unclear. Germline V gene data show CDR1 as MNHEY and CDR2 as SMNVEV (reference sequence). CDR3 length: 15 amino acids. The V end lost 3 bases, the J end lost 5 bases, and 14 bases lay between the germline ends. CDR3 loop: CASSFIRAPNNEQFF. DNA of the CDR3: TGTGCCAGCAGTTTCATTCGGGCACCCAACAATGAGCAGTTCTTC.

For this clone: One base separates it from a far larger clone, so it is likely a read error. The CDR3 region has the DNA TGCGCCAGCAGCTTGGACAGGCAGGGCACCGGGGAGCTGTTTTTT. This gives the protein CASSLDRQGTGELFF. The rearrangement links TRBV5-1 to TRBJ2-2; TRBD1 is a possible D gene (5 bases). V was cut by 0 bases and J by 4 bases, with 10 bases left in between. The CDR3 totals 15 residues. Germline CDR1 and CDR2: SGHRS and YFSETQ.

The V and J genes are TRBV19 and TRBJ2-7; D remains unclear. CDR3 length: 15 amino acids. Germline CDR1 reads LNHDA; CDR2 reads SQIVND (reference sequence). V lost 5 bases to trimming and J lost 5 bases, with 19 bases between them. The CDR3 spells CASSAWFDSLDEQYF. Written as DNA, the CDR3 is TGTGCCAGTAGTGCATGGTTCGACTCCTTGGACGAGCAGTACTTC.

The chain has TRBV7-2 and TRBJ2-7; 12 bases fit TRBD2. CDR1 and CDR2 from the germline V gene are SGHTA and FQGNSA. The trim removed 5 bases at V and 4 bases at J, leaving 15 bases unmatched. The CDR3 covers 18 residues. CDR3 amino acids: CASSGFKGSSGRAYEQYF. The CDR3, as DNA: TGTGCCAGCAGCGGATTTAAGGGGTCTAGCGGGAGGGCTTACGAGCAGTACTTC.

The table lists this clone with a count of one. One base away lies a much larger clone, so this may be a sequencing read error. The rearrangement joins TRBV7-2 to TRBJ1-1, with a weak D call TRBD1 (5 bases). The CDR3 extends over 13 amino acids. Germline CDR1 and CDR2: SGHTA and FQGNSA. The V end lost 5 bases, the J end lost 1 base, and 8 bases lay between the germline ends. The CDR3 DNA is TGTGCCAGCAGCGCCGACAGGAACACTGAAGCTTTCTTT. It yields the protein CASSADRNTEAFF.

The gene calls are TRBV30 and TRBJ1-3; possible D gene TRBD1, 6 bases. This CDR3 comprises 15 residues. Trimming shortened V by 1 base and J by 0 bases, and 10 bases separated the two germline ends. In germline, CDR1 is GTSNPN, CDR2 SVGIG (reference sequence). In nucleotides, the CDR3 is TGTGCCTGGAGTGGGGGGCGGAACTCTGGAAACACCATATATTTT. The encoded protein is CAWSGGRNSGNTIYF.

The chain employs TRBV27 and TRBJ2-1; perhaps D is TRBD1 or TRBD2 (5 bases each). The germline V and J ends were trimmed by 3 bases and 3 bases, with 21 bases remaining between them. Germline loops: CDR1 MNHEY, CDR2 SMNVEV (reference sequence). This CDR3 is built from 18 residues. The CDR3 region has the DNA TGTGCCAGCAGTTTGGTGGGGGTCGCGGGCCCGATCTACAATGAGCAGTTCTTC. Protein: CASSLVGVAGPIYNEQFF.

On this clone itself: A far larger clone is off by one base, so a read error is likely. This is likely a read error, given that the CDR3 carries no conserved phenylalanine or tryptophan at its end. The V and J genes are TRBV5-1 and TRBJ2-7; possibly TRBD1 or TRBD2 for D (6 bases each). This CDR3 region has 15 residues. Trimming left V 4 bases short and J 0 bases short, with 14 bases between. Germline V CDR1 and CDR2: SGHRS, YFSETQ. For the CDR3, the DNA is TGCGCCAGCAGCCCCGACGGGGGCGGCTCCTACGAGCAGTACTCC. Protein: CASSPDGGGSYEQYS.

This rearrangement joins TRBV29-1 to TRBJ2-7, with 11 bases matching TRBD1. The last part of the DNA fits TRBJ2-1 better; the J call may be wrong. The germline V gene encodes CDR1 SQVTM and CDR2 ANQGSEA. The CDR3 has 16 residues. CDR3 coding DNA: TGCAGCGTTGGGAAGACCCCGGACAGGGGGCTCAATGAGCAGTTCTTC. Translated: CSVGKTPDRGLNEQFF.

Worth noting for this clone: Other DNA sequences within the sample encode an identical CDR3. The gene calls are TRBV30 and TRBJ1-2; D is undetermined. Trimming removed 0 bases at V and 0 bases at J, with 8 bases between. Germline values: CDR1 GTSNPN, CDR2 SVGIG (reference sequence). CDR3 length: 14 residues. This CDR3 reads CAWSVVGSNYGYTF. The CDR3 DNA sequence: TGTGCCTGGAGTGTAGTGGGATCTAACTATGGCTACACCTTC.

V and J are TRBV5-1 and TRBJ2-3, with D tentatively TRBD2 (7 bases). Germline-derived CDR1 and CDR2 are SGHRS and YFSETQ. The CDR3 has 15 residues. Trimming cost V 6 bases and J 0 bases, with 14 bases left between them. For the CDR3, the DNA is TGCGCCAGCACCCTCGGGGGGCGAAGCACAGATACGCAGTATTTT. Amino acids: CASTLGGRSTDTQYF. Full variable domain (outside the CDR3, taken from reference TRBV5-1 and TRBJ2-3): KAGVTQTPRYLIKTRGQQVTLSCSPISGHRSVSWYQQTPGQGLQFLFEYFSETQRNKGNFPGRFSGRQFSNSRSEMNVSTLELGDSALYLCASTLGGRSTDTQYFGPGTRLTVL.

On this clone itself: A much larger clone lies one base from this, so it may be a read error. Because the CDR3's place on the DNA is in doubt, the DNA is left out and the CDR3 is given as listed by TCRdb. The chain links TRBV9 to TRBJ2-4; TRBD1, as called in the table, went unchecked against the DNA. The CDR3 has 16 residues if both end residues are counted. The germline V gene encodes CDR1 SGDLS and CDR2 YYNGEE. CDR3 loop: CASSVEVGQGTRGLYF.

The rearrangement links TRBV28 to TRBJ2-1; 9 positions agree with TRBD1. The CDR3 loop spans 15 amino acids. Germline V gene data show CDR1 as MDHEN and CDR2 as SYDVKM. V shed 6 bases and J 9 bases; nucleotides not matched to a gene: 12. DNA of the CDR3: TGTGCCAGCAGCCACGGACAGGGGCGAAAAGGTGAGCAGTTCTTC. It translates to CASSHGQGRKGEQFF.

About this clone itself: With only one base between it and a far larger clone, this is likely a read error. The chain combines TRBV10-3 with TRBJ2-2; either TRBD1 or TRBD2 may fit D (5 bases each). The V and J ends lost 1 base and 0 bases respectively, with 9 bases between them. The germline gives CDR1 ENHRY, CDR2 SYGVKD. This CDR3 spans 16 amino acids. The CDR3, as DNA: TGTGCCATCAGTGAGTTGGGGACCACGAACACCGGGGAGCTGTTTTTT. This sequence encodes CAISELGTTNTGELFF.

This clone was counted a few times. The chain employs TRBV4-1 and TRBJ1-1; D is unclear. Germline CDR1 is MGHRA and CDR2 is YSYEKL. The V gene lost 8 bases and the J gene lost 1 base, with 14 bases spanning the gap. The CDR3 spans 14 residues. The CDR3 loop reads CASCEAAGNTEAFF. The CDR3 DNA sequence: TGCGCCAGCTGTGAAGCAGCGGGGAACACTGAAGCTTTCTTT.

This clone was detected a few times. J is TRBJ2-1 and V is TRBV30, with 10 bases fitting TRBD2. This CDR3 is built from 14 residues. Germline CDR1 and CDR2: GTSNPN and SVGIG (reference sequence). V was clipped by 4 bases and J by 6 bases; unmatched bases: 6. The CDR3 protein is CAWTSGSQSNEQFF. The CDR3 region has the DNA TGTGCCTGGACTAGCGGGAGTCAAAGCAATGAGCAGTTCTTC.

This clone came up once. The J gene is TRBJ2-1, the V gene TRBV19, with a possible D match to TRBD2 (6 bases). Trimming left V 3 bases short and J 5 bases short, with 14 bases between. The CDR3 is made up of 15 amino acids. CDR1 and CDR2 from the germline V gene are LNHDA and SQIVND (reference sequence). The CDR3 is CASSIGGAYHNEQFF. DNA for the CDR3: TGTGCCAGTAGTATCGGCGGGGCCTATCACAATGAGCAGTTCTTC.

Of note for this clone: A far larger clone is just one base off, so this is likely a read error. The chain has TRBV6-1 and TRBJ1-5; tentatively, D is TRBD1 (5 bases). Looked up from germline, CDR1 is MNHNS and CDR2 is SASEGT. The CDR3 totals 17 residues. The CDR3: CAISESGVVAMDQPQHF. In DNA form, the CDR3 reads TGTGCCATCAGTGAGTCGGGGGTAGTGGCCATGGATCAGCCCCAGCATTTT.

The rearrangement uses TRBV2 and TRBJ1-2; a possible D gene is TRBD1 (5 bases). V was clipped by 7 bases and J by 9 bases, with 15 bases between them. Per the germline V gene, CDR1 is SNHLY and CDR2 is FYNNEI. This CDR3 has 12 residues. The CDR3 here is CASKLDKDRYTF. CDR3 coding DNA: TGTGCCAGCAAGCTGGACAAGGACCGCTACACCTTC. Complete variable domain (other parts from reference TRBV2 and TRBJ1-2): EPEVTQTPSHQVTQMGQEVILRCVPISNHLYFYWYRQILGQKVEFLVSFYNNEISEKSEIFDDQFSVERPDGSNFTLKIRSTKLEDSAMYFCASKLDKDRYTFGSGTRLTVV.

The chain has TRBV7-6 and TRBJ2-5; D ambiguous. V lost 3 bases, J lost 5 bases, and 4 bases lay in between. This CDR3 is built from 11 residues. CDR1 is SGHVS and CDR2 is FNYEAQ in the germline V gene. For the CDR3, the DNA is TGTGCCAGCAGCTTCGCCGAGACCCAGTACTTC. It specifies CASSFAETQYF.

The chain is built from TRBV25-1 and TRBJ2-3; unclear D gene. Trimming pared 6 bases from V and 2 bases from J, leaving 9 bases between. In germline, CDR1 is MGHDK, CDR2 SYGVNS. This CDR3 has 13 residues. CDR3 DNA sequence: TGTGCCAGCAGGGACCCATCCACAGATACGCAGTATTTT. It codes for CASRDPSTDTQYF.

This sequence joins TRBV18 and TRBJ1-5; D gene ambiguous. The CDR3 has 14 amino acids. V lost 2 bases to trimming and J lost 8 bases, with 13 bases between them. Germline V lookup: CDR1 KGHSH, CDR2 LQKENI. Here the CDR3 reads CASSPGAGIEPQHF. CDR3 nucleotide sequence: TGTGCCAGCTCACCAGGAGCCGGAATTGAGCCCCAGCATTTT.

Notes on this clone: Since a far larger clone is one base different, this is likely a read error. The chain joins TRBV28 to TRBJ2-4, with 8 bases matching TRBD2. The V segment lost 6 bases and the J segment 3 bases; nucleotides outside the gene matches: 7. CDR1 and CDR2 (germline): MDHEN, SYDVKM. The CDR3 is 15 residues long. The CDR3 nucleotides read TGTGCCAGCAGGACTCTTAGCGGGAACAAAAACATTCAGTACTTC. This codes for CASRTLSGNKNIQYF. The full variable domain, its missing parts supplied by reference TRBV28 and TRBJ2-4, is DVKVTQSSRYLVKRTGEKVFLECVQDMDHENMFWYRQDPGLGLRLIYFSYDVKMKEKGDIPEGYSVSREKKERFSLILESASTNQTSMYLCASRTLSGNKNIQYFGAGTRLSVL.

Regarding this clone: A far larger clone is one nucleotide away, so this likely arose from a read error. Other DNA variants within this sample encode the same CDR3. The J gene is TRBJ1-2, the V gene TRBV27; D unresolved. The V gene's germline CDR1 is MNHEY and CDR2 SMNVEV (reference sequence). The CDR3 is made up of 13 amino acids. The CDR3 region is CASSLSGGYGYTF. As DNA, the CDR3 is TGTGCAAGCAGTTTATCCGGTGGCTATGGCTACACCTTC.